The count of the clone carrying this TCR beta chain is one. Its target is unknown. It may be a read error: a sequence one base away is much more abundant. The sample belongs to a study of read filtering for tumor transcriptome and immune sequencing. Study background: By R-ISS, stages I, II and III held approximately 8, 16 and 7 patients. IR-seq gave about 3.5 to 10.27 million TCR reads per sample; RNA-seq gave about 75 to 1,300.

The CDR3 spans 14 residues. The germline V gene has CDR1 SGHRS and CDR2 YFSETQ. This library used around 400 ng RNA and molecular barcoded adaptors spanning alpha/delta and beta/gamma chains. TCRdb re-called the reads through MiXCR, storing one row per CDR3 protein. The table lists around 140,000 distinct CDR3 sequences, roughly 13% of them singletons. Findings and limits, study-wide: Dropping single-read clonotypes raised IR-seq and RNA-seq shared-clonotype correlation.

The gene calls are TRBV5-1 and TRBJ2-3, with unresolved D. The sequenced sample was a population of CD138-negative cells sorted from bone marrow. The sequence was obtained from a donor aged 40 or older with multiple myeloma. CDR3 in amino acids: CASGLVVGTDTQYF. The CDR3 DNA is TGCGCCAGCGGCTTGGTGGTAGGCACAGATACGCAGTATTTT.